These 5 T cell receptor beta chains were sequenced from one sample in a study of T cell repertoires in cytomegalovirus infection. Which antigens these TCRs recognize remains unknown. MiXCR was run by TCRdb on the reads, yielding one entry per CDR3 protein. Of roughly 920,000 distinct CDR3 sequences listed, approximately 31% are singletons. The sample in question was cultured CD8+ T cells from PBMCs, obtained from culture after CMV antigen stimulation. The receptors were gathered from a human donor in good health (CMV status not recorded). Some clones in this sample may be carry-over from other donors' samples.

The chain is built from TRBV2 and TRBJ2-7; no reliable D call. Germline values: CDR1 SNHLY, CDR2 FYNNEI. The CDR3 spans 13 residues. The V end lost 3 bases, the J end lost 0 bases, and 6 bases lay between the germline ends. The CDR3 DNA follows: TGTGCCAGCAGTGAGGGCGACTCCTACGAGCAGTACGTC. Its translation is CASSEGDSYEQYV.

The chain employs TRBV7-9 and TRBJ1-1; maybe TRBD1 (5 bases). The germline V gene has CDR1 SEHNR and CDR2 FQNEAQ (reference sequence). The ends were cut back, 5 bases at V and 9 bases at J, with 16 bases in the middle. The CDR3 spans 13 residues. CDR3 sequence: CASSRDAPMQAFF. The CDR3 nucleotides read TGTGCCAGCAGCAGGGACGCCCCCATGCAAGCTTTCTTT. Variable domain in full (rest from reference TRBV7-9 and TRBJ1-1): DTGVSQNPRHKITKRGQNVTFRCDPISEHNRLYWYRQTLGQGPEFLTYFQNEAQLEKSRLLSDRFSAERPKGSFSTLEIQRTEQGDSAMYLCASSRDAPMQAFFGQGTRLTVV.

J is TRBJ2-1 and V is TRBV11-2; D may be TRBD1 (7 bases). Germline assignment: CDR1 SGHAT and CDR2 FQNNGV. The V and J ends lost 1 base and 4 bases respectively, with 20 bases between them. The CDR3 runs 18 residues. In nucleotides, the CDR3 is TGTGCCAGCAGCTTAGTCATTCGTAGGGCAGGGGGGTACAATGAGCAGTTCTTC. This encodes CASSLVIRRAGGYNEQFF. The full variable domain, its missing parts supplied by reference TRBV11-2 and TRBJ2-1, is EAGVAQSPRYKIIEKRQSVAFWCNPISGHATLYWYQQILGQGPKLLIQFQNNGVVDDSQLPKDRFSAERLKGVDSTLKIQPAKLEDSAVYLCASSLVIRRAGGYNEQFFGPGTRLTVL.

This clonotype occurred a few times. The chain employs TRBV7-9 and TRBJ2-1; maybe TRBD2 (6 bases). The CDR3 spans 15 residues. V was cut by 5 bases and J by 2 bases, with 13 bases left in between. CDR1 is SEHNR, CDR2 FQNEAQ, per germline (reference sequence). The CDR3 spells CASSPRLGTYNEQFF. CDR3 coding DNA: TGTGCCAGCAGCCCAAGACTAGGGACCTACAATGAGCAGTTCTTC.

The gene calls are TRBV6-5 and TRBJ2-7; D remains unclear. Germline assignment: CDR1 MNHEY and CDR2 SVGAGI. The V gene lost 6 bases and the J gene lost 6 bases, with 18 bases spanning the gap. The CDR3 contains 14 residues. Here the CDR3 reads CASRLSDPGPEQYF. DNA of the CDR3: TGTGCCAGCAGACTGTCGGACCCCGGCCCCGAGCAGTACTTC.